These 21 T cell receptor beta chains came from one sample sequenced in a study of beta chain features in type 1 diabetes. Study-wide results and limits: Shorter TCRB CDR3s, moderately but significantly so, were found in Type 1 diabetes patients in all four CD4+ subsets.

Sequenced material consisted of expressed TCRB transcripts (all of the isolated RNA was reverse transcribed). The repertoire was sequenced with immunoSEQ multiplex PCR; TCRdb's copy has only in-frame clones and lacks some. This sample has 600,000 to 700,000 clones; about an eighth occur once, and the top ten carry 0.022%. Their specific antigens are unknown. Sequencing used naive CD4+ T cells from blood. These receptors were obtained from a young man with type 1 diabetes.

This chain uses TRBV6-5 with TRBJ1-5; D possibly corresponds to TRBD1 (6 bases). This CDR3 contains 16 residues. V shed 0 bases and J shed 3 bases, with 12 bases lying between them. CDR1 is MNHEY and CDR2 is SVGAGI in the germline V gene. The CDR3 nucleotides read TGTGCCAGCAGTTACTCGGGGGCAGGGAACAATCAGCCCCAGCATTTT. Protein product: CASSYSGAGNNQPQHF.

This clone was seen a handful of times. This chain joins TRBV20-1 and TRBJ1-1; no definite D call. The CDR3 is made up of 10 amino acids. The germline V gene has CDR1 DFQATT and CDR2 SNEGSKA (reference sequence). The V gene lost 6 bases and the J gene lost 11 bases, with 13 bases spanning the gap. The DNA for the CDR3 is TGCAGTGCCGATACAGACGGGGCTTTCTTT. Protein sequence: CSADTDGAFF.

J is TRBJ1-2 and V is TRBV5-4, with D perhaps TRBD1 (5 bases). The CDR3 sequence is 14 residues long. Germline values: CDR1 SGHNT, CDR2 YYREEE (reference sequence). Between the trimmed V and J ends, which lost 0 bases and 4 bases, there was a span of 10 bases. CDR3 amino acids: CASSLGRAGYGYTF. CDR3 in DNA: TGTGCCAGCAGCTTGGGCAGGGCAGGCTATGGCTACACCTTC.

The chain couples TRBV7-9 to TRBJ2-7, with 12 bases fitting TRBD2. V lost 5 bases, J lost 9 bases, and 5 bases stayed unmatched. The CDR3 runs 13 residues. CDR1 SEHNR and CDR2 FQNEAQ come from the germline V gene (reference sequence). The CDR3 nucleotides are TGTGCCAGCAGCCTCACTAGCGGGGGGCTGCAGTACTTC. Translation gives CASSLTSGGLQYF.

CDR3 nucleotide sequence: TGTGCCTGGAGTATAGGGGTCCAAGAGACCCAGTACTTC. Translation gives CAWSIGVQETQYF. The chain has TRBV30 and TRBJ2-5; D perhaps matches TRBD1 (5 bases). This CDR3 is 13 amino acids long. V was trimmed by 2 bases and J by 1 base, leaving 8 bases between them. Germline V gene sequence: CDR1 GTSNPN, CDR2 SVGIG (reference sequence).

This clone turned up a few times. This chain connects TRBV4-1 to TRBJ2-1; D is perhaps TRBD2 (6 bases). This CDR3 contains 18 residues. V was shortened by 4 bases and J by 6 bases, with 25 bases between the two germline ends. Germline CDR1 and CDR2: MGHRA and YSYEKL. CDR3 in amino acids: CASSPRRAGPEGGNEQFF. As DNA, the CDR3 is TGCGCCAGCAGCCCCCGGAGGGCCGGGCCCGAGGGAGGCAATGAGCAGTTCTTC.

CDR3 sequence: CAWSGDSLNYGYTF. CDR3 DNA: TGTGCCTGGAGTGGGGACAGTCTTAACTATGGCTACACCTTC. The chain is built from TRBV30 and TRBJ1-2, with TRBD1 identical over 7 bases. In germline, CDR1 is GTSNPN, CDR2 SVGIG (reference sequence). This CDR3 comprises 14 residues. V was clipped by 1 base and J by 1 base; unmatched bases: 3.

This clone was seen a few times. CDR3: CASSWRRDSTDTQYF. As DNA, the CDR3 is TGTGCCAGCAGCTGGAGGAGGGACTCCACAGATACGCAGTATTTT. The V gene is TRBV5-4, the J gene TRBJ2-3, with a possible D match to TRBD2 (6 bases). Between the trimmed V and J ends, which lost 3 bases and 2 bases, there was a span of 13 bases. CDR3 length equals 15 residues. Germline V lookup: CDR1 SGHNT, CDR2 YYREEE (reference sequence).

The rearrangement links TRBV6-5 to TRBJ1-1; possible D gene TRBD1, 6 bases. CDR3 length: 15 amino acids. V lost 5 bases to trimming and J lost 2 bases, with 15 bases between them. Germline loops: CDR1 MNHEY, CDR2 SVGAGI. This CDR3 reads CASSPPGHTNTEAFF. Here the CDR3 DNA reads TGTGCCAGCAGTCCCCCGGGACACACCAACACTGAAGCTTTCTTT.

Only a few counts were recorded for this clone. This chain uses TRBV6-1 with TRBJ1-6; TRBD1 might be the D (6 bases). V lost 7 bases and J lost 9, with 7 bases in between. Germline values: CDR1 MNHNS, CDR2 SASEGT. The CDR3 runs 11 residues. The CDR3, as DNA: TGTGCCAGCACCAGGGGTTCACCCCTCCACTTT. Translated, it gives CASTRGSPLHF.

The table lists this clone with a few counts. V usage is TRBV4-1 and J usage is TRBJ2-1, with D perhaps TRBD2 (5 bases). Trimming took 1 base from V and 0 from J, leaving 7 bases between them. Looked up from germline, CDR1 is MGHRA and CDR2 is YSYEKL. This CDR3 is built from 15 residues. The CDR3: CASSQVRGSYNEQFF. The CDR3 DNA is TGCGCCAGCAGCCAAGTTCGGGGCTCCTACAATGAGCAGTTCTTC.

There are a few counts of this clone. Different DNA sequences within this sample yield the same CDR3. The chain employs TRBV7-2 and TRBJ1-1, with unresolved D. The germline V and J ends were trimmed by 5 bases and 2 bases, with 12 bases remaining between them. The CDR3 sequence is 14 residues long. Germline lookup yields CDR1 SGHTA and CDR2 FQGNSA. CDR3 amino acids: CASSPGYLNTEAFF. CDR3 bases: TGTGCCAGCAGCCCCGGTTATTTAAACACTGAAGCTTTCTTT.

This chain joins TRBV5-4 and TRBJ2-7, with D hard to call. Between the trimmed V and J ends, which lost 0 bases and 1 base, there was a span of 8 bases. The CDR3 is 14 amino acids. Germline V gene lookup returns CDR1 SGHNT and CDR2 YYREEE (reference sequence). In nucleotides, the CDR3 is TGTGCCAGCAGCTTGGTGGGCAGATCCTACGAGCAGTACTTC. Its protein product is CASSLVGRSYEQYF.

The chain has TRBV5-1 and TRBJ2-3; D is perhaps TRBD1 (5 bases). V was clipped by 3 bases and J by 0 bases, with 11 bases between them. The V gene's germline CDR1 is SGHRS and CDR2 YFSETQ. The CDR3 sequence is 15 residues long. In DNA, the CDR3 is TGCGCCAGCAGCTCGCAGGGTATGAGCACAGATACGCAGTATTTT. This encodes CASSSQGMSTDTQYF. The full variable domain, with the rest looked up from reference TRBV5-1 and TRBJ2-3, is KAGVTQTPRYLIKTRGQQVTLSCSPISGHRSVSWYQQTPGQGLQFLFEYFSETQRNKGNFPGRFSGRQFSNSRSEMNVSTLELGDSALYLCASSSQGMSTDTQYFGPGTRLTVL.

This chain joins TRBV7-8 and TRBJ2-5; D may be TRBD2 (6 bases). This CDR3 region has 14 residues. V was trimmed by 6 bases and J by 3 bases, leaving 14 bases between them. Germline CDR1 and CDR2: SGHVS and FQNEAQ. The CDR3 is CASREGWTEETQYF. Written as DNA, the CDR3 is TGTGCCAGCAGGGAGGGGTGGACTGAAGAGACCCAGTACTTC.

This clone was seen a handful of times. The rearrangement uses TRBV6-1 and TRBJ2-2; TRBD1 aligns across 8 bases. Germline V lookup: CDR1 MNHNS, CDR2 SASEGT. This CDR3 has 15 amino acids. Trimming cost V 4 bases and J 3 bases; bases outside gene matches: 4. The CDR3 protein is CASSAMDRDTGELFF. The DNA of the CDR3 is TGTGCCAGCAGTGCCATGGACAGGGACACCGGGGAGCTGTTTTTT.

The rearrangement uses TRBV5-6 and TRBJ1-5; 9 nucleotides line up with TRBD1. Germline V gene data show CDR1 as SGHDT and CDR2 as YYEEEE. CDR3 size: 15 residues. J was trimmed by 7 bases and V by 0 bases; bases with no gene match: 5. This chain's CDR3 is CASSLDRGQGQPQHF. The CDR3 DNA follows: TGTGCCAGCAGCTTGGACAGGGGGCAAGGGCAGCCCCAGCATTTT.

This clone was seen only a few times. V and J are TRBV6-5 and TRBJ2-7; D is undetermined. Germline V CDR1 and CDR2: MNHEY, SVGAGI. The ends were cut back, 5 bases at V and 6 bases at J, with 20 bases in the middle. The CDR3 has 15 amino acids. As DNA, the CDR3 is TGTGCCAGCAGTCCGACCAGACCTACGGGTGGCGAGCAGTACTTC. Protein product: CASSPTRPTGGEQYF.

This clone was seen more than once but under ten times. CDR3 in DNA: TGTGCCAGCAGCTTAGTCGCGTCGTTTAGAGGCATTCAGTACTTC. Translated, it gives CASSLVASFRGIQYF. V usage is TRBV7-2 and J usage is TRBJ2-4; D is uncertain. V lost 1 base, J lost 9 bases, and 16 bases lay in between. The CDR3 loop spans 15 amino acids. Germline V CDR1 and CDR2: SGHTA, FQGNSA.

This clone was recorded a few times. The chain is built from TRBV6-5 and TRBJ1-2; D gene ambiguous. This CDR3 comprises 14 residues. The V and J ends lost 5 bases and 4 bases respectively, with 14 bases between them. The germline gives CDR1 MNHEY, CDR2 SVGAGI. DNA of the CDR3: TGTGCCAGCAGTCGGATTGAACTGGGCTATGGCTACACCTTC. Translated, it gives CASSRIELGYGYTF.

This clone was detected a few times. V usage is TRBV12-5 and J usage is TRBJ2-1; tentatively, D is TRBD1 or TRBD2 (5 bases each). Germline CDR1 reads LGHNT; CDR2 reads FRNRAP. The CDR3 contains 14 residues. Trimming removed 2 bases at V and 6 bases at J, with 11 bases between. The CDR3 DNA reads TGTGCTAGTGGTTTGAACGCAGGGAGCAATGAGCAGTTCTTC. Its translation is CASGLNAGSNEQFF.